This TCR beta chain came from a study of T cell repertoires in ileal Crohn's disease. This table comes from immunoSEQ multiplex PCR, and its TCRdb copy is limited to in-frame clones, with some not included. The sample contains about 62,000 clones, around nine tenths of which appear only once. Time point indicated: neoterminal ileum biopsy at postoperative endoscopy, about 6 months after surgery. The CDR3 runs 17 residues. Trimming stripped 6 bases from V and 6 bases from J, with 21 bases between. CDR1 is MNHEY, CDR2 SMNVEV, per germline (reference sequence). This chain uses TRBV27 with TRBJ1-6, with D possibly TRBD1 on 5 matching bases. The TCR was taken from an adult with Crohn's disease. Sequencing was performed on ileal tissue. This CDR3 is CASSPRGGGRTNSPLHF. The DNA for the CDR3 is TGTGCCAGCAGCCCAAGGGGCGGGGGTAGAACTAATTCACCCCTCCACTTT.